This is a list of T cell receptor beta chains from one sample in a study of Graves' ophthalmopathy and Graves' hyperthyroidism. From the multiplex PCR reads, TCRdb called clonotypes with MiXCR, one entry per CDR3 protein. The top ten hold less than 55% of the sample, which has 650,000 to 900,000 distinct CDR3 sequences, 40% seen once. Sequencing was performed on peripheral blood. These receptors were obtained from an adult man with Graves' ophthalmopathy. Each CDR3 is given with its conserved first and last residue. The D gene is left open where the match is weak. Part of the rows lack a size; the others show once, few, many or a class for expanded clones.

CDR3nt	CDR3aa	abundance	v_gene	d_gene	j_gene
TGTGCCAGCAGCTTAGTTGGAGGGGGGTTCCAGCCCCAGCATTTT	CASSLVGGGFQPQHF	NA	TRBV7-4	NA	TRBJ1-5
TGCGCCAGCAGGCGCAGGGGAGACACCGGGGAGCTGTTTTTT	CASRRRGDTGELFF	NA	TRBV10-2	NA	TRBJ2-2
TGTGCCAGCAGCGTACGACTAGCGGGAGAAATGGGTACGCAGTATTTT	CASSVRLAGEMGTQYF	NA	TRBV9	TRBD2	TRBJ2-3
TGTGCCAGCAGTGAACGGGACAAGAATGAAGCTTTCTTT	CASSERDKNEAFF	NA	TRBV25-1	NA	TRBJ1-1
TGTGCCAGCAGCCATCTACGGAACACTGAAGCTTTCTTT	CASSHLRNTEAFF	many	TRBV7-9	NA	TRBJ1-1
TGCGCCAGCAGCTTGGACAGTGCTAACTATGGCTACACCTTC	CASSLDSANYGYTF	few	TRBV5-1	NA	TRBJ1-2
TGTGCCACCGACGGGACTCAAGGCTACGAGCAGTACTTC	CATDGTQGYEQYF	NA	TRBV28	NA	TRBJ2-7
TGTGCCAGCAGCTTAGTAGGAGCTGGGGCCAACGTCCTGACTTTC	CASSLVGAGANVLTF	many	TRBV7-2	NA	TRBJ2-6
TGTGCCAGCAGCAGGGACTCGAGCTCCTACAATGAGCAGTTCTTC	CASSRDSSSYNEQFF	few	TRBV5-4	NA	TRBJ2-1
TGTGCCAGCAGTAATAACGACAGGGTCTCTGGAAACACCATATATTTT	CASSNNDRVSGNTIYF	NA	TRBV2	TRBD1	TRBJ1-3
TGCAGTGCGGAGCGACTAGCGCAGAAGAGTTACGAGCAGTACTTC	CSAERLAQKSYEQYF	NA	TRBV29-1	TRBD2	TRBJ2-7
TGTGCCAGCAGTGAACAGGGGGCTCTTGGCTACACCTTC	CASSEQGALGYTF	NA	TRBV25-1	TRBD1	TRBJ1-2
TGTGCCAGCATATTCAACGGGCTCGTCCAAGAGACCCAGTACTTC	CASIFNGLVQETQYF	many	TRBV9	NA	TRBJ2-5
TGTGCCAGCAGCTTAGTGGGGGGTGCGGAGACCCAGTACTTC	CASSLVGGAETQYF	many	TRBV7-2	NA	TRBJ2-5
TGTGCCAGCAGCTTAGCGGAAGGGAACACCGGGGAGCTGTTTTTT	CASSLAEGNTGELFF	NA	TRBV7-9	NA	TRBJ2-2
TGTGCCAGTAGCATCATCGGACAGAAGAACACTGAAGCTTTCTTT	CASSIIGQKNTEAFF	few	TRBV19	NA	TRBJ1-1
TGTGCCAGCAGTAGAGGGGACACCATGAACACTGAAGCTTTCTTT	CASSRGDTMNTEAFF	few	TRBV6-5	NA	TRBJ1-1
TGTGCCAGCAGTGAAGGGTACACAGCAATCTACGAGCAGTACTTC	CASSEGYTAIYEQYF	many	TRBV25-1	NA	TRBJ2-7
TGCAGCTTATCTTGGGGCTCTGGAAACACCATATATTTT	CSLSWGSGNTIYF	NA	TRBV29-1	NA	TRBJ1-3
TGTGCCAGCAGCTTGGATCCCGGGGGGTCCGGGGAGCTGTTTTTT	CASSLDPGGSGELFF	few	TRBV7-9	TRBD2	TRBJ2-2
TGTGCCAGCAGCTTTAGCACGTCTAACTATGGCTACACCTTC	CASSFSTSNYGYTF	few	TRBV7-9	NA	TRBJ1-2
TGTGCCAGCAGCGAACGGGCCGCTACCTATGGCTACACCTTC	CASSERAATYGYTF	many	TRBV9	NA	TRBJ1-2
TGCGCCAGCAGCTATACCGGACAGGGCGGCTATGGCTACACCTTC	CASSYTGQGGYGYTF	NA	TRBV5-1	TRBD1	TRBJ1-2
TGCGCCAGCAGCCCCGGACAGGCCTCCTCCTACGAGCAGTACTTC	CASSPGQASSYEQYF	NA	TRBV5-1	TRBD1	TRBJ2-7
TGCAGCGCGGGGAAGGCTGAAGCTTTCTTT	CSAGKAEAFF	many	TRBV29-1	NA	TRBJ1-1
TGTGCCAGCAGCATTGGGGACAGCTCCTACGAGCAGTACTTC	CASSIGDSSYEQYF	few	TRBV13	TRBD1	TRBJ2-7
TGTGCCAGTAGGCGAGGGGGACAGGGAGGCAATCAGCCCCAGCATTTT	CASRRGGQGGNQPQHF	NA	TRBV19	TRBD1	TRBJ1-5
TGTGCCAGCAGTAGCAGCCAGGGAAGTGAAAAACTGTTTTTT	CASSSSQGSEKLFF	few	TRBV6-6	NA	TRBJ1-4
TGCAGCGTCCGCAGGGGGGAGGAAAAACTGTTTTTT	CSVRRGEEKLFF	NA	TRBV29-1	TRBD1	TRBJ1-4
TGCAGTGCTAGAGCAGCCCGGGCCGGGGACGGCTACACCTTC	CSARAARAGDGYTF	few	TRBV20-1	NA	TRBJ1-2
TGTGCCAGCAGTGACCTCCCGTCCTACGAGCAGTACTTC	CASSDLPSYEQYF	many	TRBV2	NA	TRBJ2-7
TGTGCCACCAGTGATGCGGGACAGACCTACGAGCAGTACTTC	CATSDAGQTYEQYF	NA	TRBV24-1	NA	TRBJ2-7
TGCGCCAGCAGCCACGGACTAGCGGGGTCCGGGGAGCTGTTTTTT	CASSHGLAGSGELFF	NA	TRBV4-3	TRBD2	TRBJ2-2
TGTGCCAGTACCCCACAGGGTCTCCATGGCTACACCTTC	CASTPQGLHGYTF	NA	TRBV19	NA	TRBJ1-2
TGCAGCGTTGAACAAAACGACTACGAGCAGTACTTC	CSVEQNDYEQYF	many	TRBV29-1	NA	TRBJ2-7
TGCAGTGCTGGAAGGACAGGGGTCAACGAGCAGTACTTC	CSAGRTGVNEQYF	many	TRBV20-1	TRBD1	TRBJ2-7
TGTGCCAGCAGCTTAGATACAGCATATAATTCACCCCTCCACTTT	CASSLDTAYNSPLHF	NA	TRBV7-9	NA	TRBJ1-6
TGTGCCAGCAGCTTAGTGGGTCAGGAACGGCAGTACTTC	CASSLVGQERQYF	many	TRBV7-2	NA	TRBJ2-7
TGCGCCAGCAGCCAAGACCCATTATCGGGTTCCGGAAACACCATATATTTT	CASSQDPLSGSGNTIYF	NA	TRBV25-1	NA	TRBJ1-3
TGTGCCAGCAGCTCGCGAGGTTCTAGCGGGAGTTTCACAGATACGCAGTATTTT	CASSSRGSSGSFTDTQYF	NA	TRBV2	TRBD2	TRBJ2-3
TGTGCCAGCAGCCAAACCCAGGCTCAGCCCCAGCATTTT	CASSQTQAQPQHF	few	TRBV14	NA	TRBJ1-5
TGTGCCAGCAGCCTAGGAAATTCCTCGCCCCAGCATTTT	CASSLGNSSPQHF	many	TRBV11-2	NA	TRBJ1-5
TGCAGTGCTAGACTGGGGACTAATGAAAAACTGTTTTTT	CSARLGTNEKLFF	few	TRBV20-1	NA	TRBJ1-4
TGTGCCAGCACCCAGGTGGGCATCGACAATGAGCAGTTCTTC	CASTQVGIDNEQFF	NA	TRBV7-8	NA	TRBJ2-1
TGTGCCAGCAGCGGTCAGGGGGCATGGACTGAAGCTTTCTTT	CASSGQGAWTEAFF	NA	TRBV7-9	TRBD1	TRBJ1-1
TGTGCCAGCAGCCGACAACCCGGTTACAATCAGCCCCAGCATTTT	CASSRQPGYNQPQHF	NA	TRBV3-1	NA	TRBJ1-5
TGTGCCAGCAGTGACGACAGGGCCGGCGAAAAACTGTTTTTT	CASSDDRAGEKLFF	few	TRBV24-1	TRBD1	TRBJ1-4
TGTGCCACCAGTGATGGGACAGGGTCCACCGGGGAGACCCAGTACTTC	CATSDGTGSTGETQYF	NA	TRBV24-1	TRBD1	TRBJ2-5
TGTGCCACCAGCAGACGGGGGACAGGGGAAACTCCCCTCCACTTT	CATSRRGTGETPLHF	NA	TRBV15	TRBD1	TRBJ1-6
TGTGCCAGCAACCGGGGTAGCGGCCTAAACACCGGGGAGCTGTTTTTT	CASNRGSGLNTGELFF	few	TRBV6-5	NA	TRBJ2-2
TGCAGTGCTAGAGACGGGCGCAACACCTTC	CSARDGRNTF	once	TRBV20-1	NA	TRBJ1-2
TGTGCCACGGGACAGGGAGCCGAGCAGTACTTC	CATGQGAEQYF	NA	TRBV15	TRBD1	TRBJ2-7